These 21 T cell receptor beta chains were sequenced from one sample in a study of blood T cell repertoires in COVID-19. Profiling relied on immunoSEQ multiplex PCR, and the TCRdb table lists in-frame clones only, not all of them. Among about 50,000 clones listed, about 89% were seen once. What was sequenced was peripheral blood. All receptors come from a human donor in a cohort sampled during active COVID-19.

The rearrangement uses TRBV6-5 and TRBJ2-1; 7 nucleotides agree with TRBD2. V was pared by 0 bases and J by 5 bases, with 7 bases of the junction left unmatched. Germline loops: CDR1 MNHEY, CDR2 SVGAGI. CDR3 length: 16 amino acids. The DNA of the CDR3 is TGTGCCAGCAGTTACTCAGTGAGCGGGGTTAACAATGAGCAGTTCTTC. This encodes CASSYSVSGVNNEQFF.

The J gene is TRBJ1-5, the V gene TRBV28, with TRBD1 matching over 9 bases. The CDR3 has 15 amino acids. The V gene end was trimmed by 4 bases and the J gene end by 5 bases; junction bases not matched to a gene: 6. Germline CDR1 reads MDHEN; CDR2 reads SYDVKM. CDR3 DNA sequence: TGTGCCAGCAGTTCCAGTGGGACAGGGTATCAGCCCCAGCATTTT. Encoded protein: CASSSSGTGYQPQHF.

The chain combines TRBV5-6 with TRBJ1-1; no definite D call. The CDR3 consists of 13 residues. Germline V gene data show CDR1 as SGHDT and CDR2 as YYEEEE. Trimming took off 4 bases at V and 3 bases at J, with 10 bases between the two ends. In nucleotides, the CDR3 is TGTGCCAGCAGCCCAGTGTCGCACACTGAAGCTTTCTTT. Protein product: CASSPVSHTEAFF. Full variable domain (remainder filled in from reference TRBV5-6 and TRBJ1-1): DAGVTQSPTHLIKTRGQQVTLRCSPKSGHDTVSWYQQALGQGPQFIFQYYEEEERQRGNFPDRFSGHQFPNYSSELNVNALLLGDSALYLCASSPVSHTEAFFGQGTRLTVV.

The V and J genes are TRBV12-5 and TRBJ1-6; 8 bases align to TRBD1. The CDR3 runs 19 residues. Germline CDR1 reads LGHNT; CDR2 reads FRNRAP. With 1 base clipped from V and 5 bases from J, the junction kept 13 bases outside the gene matches. In DNA, the CDR3 is TGTGCTAGTGGTTTGGAAAGTACGGCAGGGGGCCGTGATAATTCACCCCTCCACTTT. Its protein is CASGLESTAGGRDNSPLHF.

V usage is TRBV4-2 and J usage is TRBJ2-3, with D perhaps matching TRBD2 (5 bases). The CDR3 totals 17 residues. V shed 1 base and J shed 2 bases, with 16 bases lying between them. Germline values: CDR1 LGHNA, CDR2 YNFKEQ. DNA for the CDR3: TGTGCCAGCAGCCAAGGCGGTACGGGATCGTCCACAGATACGCAGTATTTT. It is translated as CASSQGGTGSSTDTQYF.

The V call is TRBV19, the J call TRBJ2-7; D possibly corresponds to TRBD1 (5 bases). The germline V and J ends were trimmed by 6 bases and 4 bases, with 7 bases remaining between them. Germline V gene data show CDR1 as LNHDA and CDR2 as SQIVND (reference sequence). This CDR3 region has 11 residues. CDR3 residues: CASRGVYEQYF. For the CDR3, the DNA is TGTGCCAGTAGAGGGGTTTACGAGCAGTACTTC.

This clone was seen a few times. The chain recombines TRBV11-2 with TRBJ2-7, with TRBD2 matching over 8 bases. There are 13 residues in the CDR3. The V gene's germline CDR1 is SGHAT and CDR2 FQNNGV. V lost 5 bases to trimming and J lost 6 bases; unmatched junction nucleotides: 6. The CDR3 bases are TGTGCCAGCAGCCGTGGACTAGCTGGCGAGCAGTACTTC. It is translated as CASSRGLAGEQYF. The full variable domain, completed using reference TRBV11-2 and TRBJ2-7, is EAGVAQSPRYKIIEKRQSVAFWCNPISGHATLYWYQQILGQGPKLLIQFQNNGVVDDSQLPKDRFSAERLKGVDSTLKIQPAKLEDSAVYLCASSRGLAGEQYFGPGTRLTVT.

Worth noting for this clone: One end of the junction does not line up with germline, which may come from a read error. Other DNA sequences in the sample encode the same CDR3. V gene TRBV7-2 combines with J gene TRBJ2-7, with D possibly being TRBD1 (6 bases). This CDR3 is built from 13 residues. Germline assignment: CDR1 SGHTA and CDR2 FQGNSA. DNA of the CDR3: TGTGCCAGCAGCTTAGCCTGGACAGACGAACAGTACTTC. Translated, it gives CASSLAWTDEQYF.

The chain links TRBV7-9 to TRBJ1-3; 7 nucleotides agree with TRBD1. This CDR3 spans 13 amino acids. J lost 6 bases, V lost 2 bases, and 1 base had no gene match. Germline assignment: CDR1 SEHNR and CDR2 FQNEAQ (reference sequence). CDR3 coding DNA: TGTGCCAGCAGCTTAACAGGGGTAAACACCATATATTTT. Translation: CASSLTGVNTIYF.

The chain links TRBV10-3 to TRBJ2-2; 8 positions match TRBD2. Germline V CDR1 and CDR2: ENHRY, SYGVKD. V lost 0 bases to trimming and J lost 5 bases; unmatched junction nucleotides: 5. The CDR3 extends over 16 amino acids. CDR3 nucleotide sequence: TGTGCCATCAGTGAGTCGGGAAGCGGGAGTACCGGGGAGCTGTTTTTT. It specifies CAISESGSGSTGELFF.

The genes are TRBV5-1 and TRBJ1-1; a possible D gene is TRBD1 (5 bases). The CDR3 runs to 13 residues. The germline V gene encodes CDR1 SGHRS and CDR2 YFSETQ. Deletions cut 6 bases from V and 5 bases from J, with 14 bases between. The DNA of the CDR3 is TGCGCCAGCACCCTCGGCAGGGCGACTGAAGCTTTCTTT. Translated, it gives CASTLGRATEAFF.

V usage is TRBV11-2 and J usage is TRBJ2-7; no definite D call. From germline, CDR1 is SGHAT and CDR2 FQNNGV. This CDR3 region has 14 residues. Trimming stripped 4 bases from V and 4 bases from J, with 14 bases between. Here the CDR3 reads CASSSLTSLYEQYF. CDR3 DNA: TGTGCCAGCAGCTCTTTGACAAGCCTTTACGAGCAGTACTTC.

The V and J genes are TRBV13 and TRBJ1-2; D gene uncertain. This CDR3 is 17 amino acids long. Looked up from germline, CDR1 is PRHDT and CDR2 is FYEKMQ (reference sequence). Trimming left V 3 bases short and J 4 bases short, with 21 bases between. DNA of the CDR3: TGTGCCAGCAGCTTGAGGATGGAGGGAGGCATCAGCTATGGCTACACCTTC. Its translation: CASSLRMEGGISYGYTF.

This chain connects TRBV3-1 (or the pseudogene TRBV3-2) to TRBJ2-5; the D gene is possibly TRBD1 (6 bases). V was pared by 0 bases and J by 5 bases, with 16 bases between. The CDR3 runs 16 residues. From germline, CDR1 is LGHDT and CDR2 YNNKEL (reference sequence). Here the CDR3 DNA reads TGTGCCAGCAGCCAAGACCGCACAGGGAGAGGGGAGACCCAGTACTTC. It translates to CASSQDRTGRGETQYF.

The V gene is TRBV10-3, the J gene TRBJ2-5, with D tentatively TRBD2 (6 bases). Trimming cost V 6 bases and J 0 bases, with 11 bases left between them. CDR1 ENHRY and CDR2 SYGVKD come from the germline V gene. The CDR3 is 14 residues long. This chain's CDR3 is CAIRGDSHQETQYF. The CDR3 bases are TGTGCCATCAGGGGGGACTCCCACCAAGAGACCCAGTACTTC.

A single count supports this clone. The chain combines TRBV20-1 with TRBJ2-1; 7 bases line up with TRBD2. The junction had 11 bases not matched to a gene; V was cut back by 3 bases and J by 0 bases. The CDR3 totals 17 residues. Germline CDR1 and CDR2: DFQATT and SNEGSKA (reference sequence). This chain's CDR3 is CSASVLAAIPSYNEQFF. The CDR3 DNA follows: TGCAGTGCTAGTGTGCTAGCGGCCATCCCCTCCTACAATGAGCAGTTCTTC.

V gene TRBV14 combines with J gene TRBJ2-7; perhaps TRBD2 as D (5 bases). The V end lost 1 base, the J end lost 1 base, and 14 bases lay between the germline ends. The germline V gene has CDR1 SGHDN and CDR2 FVKESK. This CDR3 has 16 amino acids. CDR3 in DNA: TGTGCCAGCAGCCAAGGGTTACTAGTCCAATCCTACGAGCAGTACTTC. This sequence encodes CASSQGLLVQSYEQYF.

This chain uses TRBV9 with TRBJ1-4; 8 nucleotides match TRBD1. The germline gives CDR1 SGDLS, CDR2 YYNGEE. This CDR3 is built from 14 residues. The J segment lost 8 bases and the V segment lost 4 bases, leaving 7 bases of the junction unmatched. CDR3 coding DNA: TGTGCCAGCAGCCTCCAGGGGGCTGGGGAAAAACTGTTTTTT. Translating gives CASSLQGAGEKLFF.

The chain is built from TRBV11-3 and TRBJ2-1, with 12 bases that match TRBD2. The V segment lost 4 bases and the J segment 15 bases; nucleotides outside the gene matches: 10. Germline V gene data show CDR1 as SGHNT and CDR2 as YENEEA. This CDR3 has 14 amino acids. The CDR3 DNA sequence: TGTGCCAGCAGCTCGGGACTAGCGGGCGAGCCTCCGTTCTTC. Protein sequence: CASSSGLAGEPPFF. Variable domain in full (rest from reference TRBV11-3 and TRBJ2-1): EAGVVQSPRYKIIEKKQPVAFWCNPISGHNTLYWYLQNLGQGPELLIRYENEEAVDDSQLPKDRFSAERLKGVDSTLKIQPAELGDSAVYLCASSSGLAGEPPFFGPGTRLTVL.

The V gene is TRBV27, the J gene TRBJ1-6; D unclear. Germline-derived CDR1 and CDR2 are MNHEY and SMNVEV (reference sequence). Trimming left V 2 bases short and J 0 bases short, with 8 bases between. The CDR3 consists of 16 residues. The CDR3 DNA reads as TGTGCCAGCAGTTTAACGGGGATCTCCTATAATTCACCCCTCCACTTT. Translation: CASSLTGISYNSPLHF.

This CDR3 reads CASSQDRLAGSTGELFF. DNA for the CDR3: TGCGCCAGCAGCCAAGATCGGCTAGCGGGCTCCACCGGGGAGCTGTTTTTT. The gene calls are TRBV4-1 and TRBJ2-2, with 8 bases that match TRBD2. Trimming at V came to 0 bases and at J to 4 bases, leaving 7 bases not matched to a gene. This CDR3 spans 17 amino acids. CDR1 is MGHRA and CDR2 is YSYEKL in the germline V gene.